Sequencing of this TCR beta chain was carried out in a study of regulatory T cells in long-lasting Graves disease. Trimming left V 6 bases short and J 5 bases short, with 18 bases between. Germline CDR1 MDHEN, CDR2 SYDVKM. CDR3 length: 15 amino acids. This clonotype showed up many times. Building of the TCR beta libraries involved iRepertoire HTBI primers and Arm-PCR of CDR3 regions. TCRdb recomputed calls from the multiplex PCR reads with MiXCR, one row per CDR3 protein. This table holds roughly 420,000 distinct CDR3 sequences, 16% found once. Time point here: newly diagnosed GD, antithyroid drugs for less than 3 months. Extracted PBMC RNA gave rise to the TCR library. Separately, the same data were catalogued under a study of T cells in Graves' hyperthyroidism and ophthalmopathy. That study adds: Absence of ophthalmopathy progression within 18 months defined stable Graves' hyperthyroidism.

The origin of this receptor is a young woman with Graves disease. Sequences were derived from peripheral blood mononuclear cells (PBMCs), sampled at new diagnosis, from a patient treated with antithyroid drugs. The J gene is TRBJ2-3, the V gene TRBV28, with D perhaps TRBD1 or TRBD2 (5 bases each). The CDR3 region is CASSFWDPTRDTQYF. The CDR3 coding sequence is TGTGCCAGCAGCTTCTGGGACCCAACACGAGATACGCAGTATTTT.